This T cell receptor (beta chain) was captured by sequencing in a study of PD-1 blockade in classical Hodgkin lymphoma. Findings and caveats of the study: Repertoire differences have undefined causes, possibly disease activity or prior therapy. Anyone who began nivolumab under 1 year after ASCT was excluded. Complete responders possessed baseline diversity comparable to newly diagnosed patients.

Using immunoSEQ multiplex PCR, the repertoire was profiled, and TCRdb retains in-frame clones only, with some absent. The sample carries approximately 17,000 clones, roughly 80% recorded once. To note about this clone: Its antigen remains unidentified.

No patient escaped relapse after autologous stem cell transplantation, and brentuximab vedotin exposure varied. The trim removed 9 bases at V and 4 bases at J, leaving 16 bases unmatched. CDR1 LNHDA and CDR2 SQIVND come from the germline V gene (reference sequence). This CDR3 has 17 residues. The chain uses TRBV19 and TRBJ2-3; 10 positions match TRBD1. Here the sequenced sample was peripheral blood mononuclear cells (PBMCs), taken at baseline. The clonotype comes from a human donor with classical Hodgkin lymphoma. The CDR3 reads CASRRRDRGPGADTQYF. The CDR3 region has the DNA TGTGCCAGCAGGAGGCGCGACAGGGGGCCGGGCGCAGATACGCAGTATTTT. Combining the CDR3 with reference TRBV19 and TRBJ2-3 gives the whole variable domain DGGITQSPKYLFRKEGQNVTLSCEQNLNHDAMYWYRQDPGQGLRLIYYSQIVNDFQKGDIAEGYSVSREKKESFPLTVTSAQKNPTAFYLCASRRRDRGPGADTQYFGPGTRLTVL.